This is a list of T cell receptor beta chains from one sample in a study of CD8+ T cells in alopecia areata. Using immunoSEQ multiplex PCR, the repertoire was profiled, and TCRdb retains in-frame clones only, with some absent. The repertoire holds more than 95,000 clones, with less than 70% as singletons. The sequenced sample consisted of CD4+ T cells sorted from blood. These receptors all stem from a human donor in good health. Each CDR3 is given with its conserved first and last residue. Each record gives: J gene, CDR3 length, V gene, clone size, D gene, CDR3 protein, CDR3 DNA. The D gene is left open where the match is weak. Clone sizes are given selectively: once, few, many, or a class where the clone is expanded.

j_gene: TRBJ2-2
len: 14
v_gene: TRBV15
abundance: -
d_gene: -
CDR3aa: CATSREQAPGELFF
CDR3nt: TGTGCCACCAGCAGAGAGCAGGCCCCCGGGGAGCTGTTTTTT

j_gene: TRBJ1-6
len: 14
v_gene: TRBV30
abundance: -
d_gene: TRBD1
CDR3aa: CAWSATGYNSPLHF
CDR3nt: TGTGCCTGGAGTGCGACAGGGTATAATTCACCCCTCCACTTT

j_gene: TRBJ2-4
len: 18
v_gene: TRBV7-2
abundance: -
d_gene: TRBD2
CDR3aa: CASSLVSGGVIAKNIQYF
CDR3nt: TGTGCCAGCAGCTTAGTTAGCGGGGGGGTGATAGCCAAAAACATTCAGTACTTC

j_gene: TRBJ2-7
len: 13
v_gene: TRBV29-1
abundance: -
d_gene: TRBD1
CDR3aa: CSGRHRGSDEQYF
CDR3nt: TGCAGCGGCCGCCACAGGGGGTCGGACGAGCAGTACTTC

j_gene: TRBJ1-5
len: 15
v_gene: TRBV6-6
abundance: -
d_gene: -
CDR3aa: CASSYGIKSGQPQHF
CDR3nt: TGTGCCAGCAGTTACGGGATTAAAAGCGGTCAGCCCCAGCATTTT

j_gene: TRBJ2-1
len: 14
v_gene: TRBV10-3
abundance: -
d_gene: -
CDR3aa: CAISESTTGNEQFF
CDR3nt: TGTGCCATCAGTGAGTCGACCACAGGGAATGAGCAGTTCTTC

j_gene: TRBJ2-5
len: 14
v_gene: TRBV7-6
abundance: -
d_gene: -
CDR3aa: CASSPHASAETQYF
CDR3nt: TGTGCCAGCAGCCCTCACGCTAGCGCGGAGACCCAGTACTTC

j_gene: TRBJ1-2
len: 15
v_gene: TRBV7-2
abundance: -
d_gene: TRBD1
CDR3aa: CASSSAGTGLWGYTF
CDR3nt: TGTGCCAGCAGCTCAGCCGGGACAGGGCTCTGGGGCTACACCTTC

j_gene: TRBJ2-6
len: 14
v_gene: TRBV29-1
abundance: few
d_gene: TRBD1
CDR3aa: CSAGDRAGANVLTF
CDR3nt: TGCAGCGCTGGGGACAGGGCTGGGGCCAACGTCCTGACTTTC

j_gene: TRBJ1-2
len: 14
v_gene: TRBV5-1
abundance: -
d_gene: TRBD1
CDR3aa: CASSPYRGRGGYTF
CDR3nt: TGCGCCAGCAGCCCGTACAGGGGGCGCGGTGGCTACACCTTC

j_gene: TRBJ1-2
len: 14
v_gene: TRBV25-1
abundance: -
d_gene: TRBD1
CDR3aa: CASSWTGDFYGYTF
CDR3nt: TGTGCCAGCAGTTGGACAGGGGACTTCTATGGCTACACCTTC

j_gene: TRBJ1-1
len: 11
v_gene: TRBV20-1
abundance: -
d_gene: -
CDR3aa: CSWLVPPEAFF
CDR3nt: TGCAGTTGGTTGGTGCCGCCTGAAGCTTTCTTT

j_gene: TRBJ1-4
len: 15
v_gene: TRBV30
abundance: once
d_gene: -
CDR3aa: CAWSAPTQANEKLFF
CDR3nt: TGTGCCTGGAGTGCACCGACACAAGCTAATGAAAAACTGTTTTTT

j_gene: TRBJ2-3
len: 15
v_gene: TRBV28
abundance: -
d_gene: -
CDR3aa: CASSLSGAGINTQYF
CDR3nt: TGTGCCAGCAGTTTAAGTGGGGCGGGGATTAATACGCAGTATTTT

j_gene: TRBJ2-7
len: 16
v_gene: TRBV28
abundance: -
d_gene: TRBD2
CDR3aa: CASSLGGAGVFYEQYF
CDR3nt: TGTGCCAGCAGTTTAGGAGGGGCGGGGGTATTCTACGAGCAGTACTTC

j_gene: TRBJ1-1
len: 14
v_gene: TRBV10-3
abundance: -
d_gene: TRBD1
CDR3aa: CAITREGADTEAFF
CDR3nt: TGTGCCATCACTCGGGAGGGGGCGGACACTGAAGCTTTCTTT

j_gene: TRBJ2-5
len: 11
v_gene: TRBV7-2
abundance: -
d_gene: -
CDR3aa: CASSSTETQYF
CDR3nt: TGTGCCAGCAGCTCGACAGAGACCCAGTACTTC

j_gene: TRBJ2-5
len: 13
v_gene: TRBV30
abundance: once
d_gene: -
CDR3aa: CACRGSGRETQYF
CDR3nt: TGTGCCTGCAGGGGATCGGGTCGGGAGACCCAGTACTTC

j_gene: TRBJ1-1
len: 14
v_gene: TRBV27
abundance: -
d_gene: -
CDR3aa: CASSLPGSHTEAFF
CDR3nt: TGTGCCAGCAGTTTACCGGGTTCGCACACTGAAGCTTTCTTT

j_gene: TRBJ1-5
len: 16
v_gene: TRBV30
abundance: -
d_gene: -
CDR3aa: CAWNFEDLYSNQPQHF
CDR3nt: TGTGCCTGGAATTTTGAAGACCTTTATAGCAATCAGCCCCAGCATTTT

j_gene: TRBJ2-2
len: 17
v_gene: TRBV2
abundance: -
d_gene: TRBD1
CDR3aa: CASSERSRDRVTGELFF
CDR3nt: TGTGCCAGCAGTGAGCGAAGCCGGGACAGGGTTACCGGGGAGCTGTTTTTT

j_gene: TRBJ1-1
len: 13
v_gene: TRBV10-3
abundance: few
d_gene: -
CDR3aa: CAIRGELSGAAFF
CDR3nt: TGTGCCATCAGAGGCGAACTCTCCGGTGCCGCTTTCTTT

j_gene: TRBJ2-3
len: 16
v_gene: TRBV7-2
abundance: -
d_gene: TRBD1
CDR3aa: CASSFQGQGAADTQYF
CDR3nt: TGTGCCAGCAGCTTCCAAGGACAGGGGGCTGCAGATACGCAGTATTTT

j_gene: TRBJ1-2
len: 15
v_gene: TRBV18
abundance: -
d_gene: -
CDR3aa: CASSPAEKPRYGYTF
CDR3nt: TGTGCCAGCTCACCGGCGGAGAAACCCCGCTATGGCTACACCTTC

j_gene: TRBJ2-3
len: 15
v_gene: TRBV9
abundance: -
d_gene: -
CDR3aa: CASSVAGLSGDTQYF
CDR3nt: TGTGCCAGCAGCGTAGCTGGACTCTCGGGAGATACGCAGTATTTT

j_gene: TRBJ2-1
len: 12
v_gene: TRBV5-1
abundance: once
d_gene: -
CDR3aa: CASSPQENEQFF
CDR3nt: TGCGCCAGCAGTCCCCAGGAGAATGAGCAGTTCTTC

j_gene: TRBJ2-5
len: 14
v_gene: TRBV7-2
abundance: -
d_gene: TRBD1
CDR3aa: CASRGQGLRETQYF
CDR3nt: TGTGCCAGCAGGGGACAGGGTCTTAGGGAGACCCAGTACTTC

j_gene: TRBJ2-1
len: 15
v_gene: TRBV7-2
abundance: -
d_gene: TRBD2
CDR3aa: CASSFSGDNYNEQFF
CDR3nt: TGTGCCAGCAGCTTTAGCGGGGATAACTACAATGAGCAGTTCTTC

j_gene: TRBJ2-5
len: 15
v_gene: TRBV5-1
abundance: few
d_gene: TRBD2
CDR3aa: CASSLVGGDQETQYF
CDR3nt: TGCGCCAGCAGCTTGGTTGGGGGGGACCAAGAGACCCAGTACTTC

j_gene: TRBJ2-3
len: 14
v_gene: TRBV30
abundance: -
d_gene: TRBD2
CDR3aa: CAWSVLAGRGAQYF
CDR3nt: TGTGCCTGGAGTGTATTAGCCGGGCGGGGGGCGCAGTATTTT

j_gene: TRBJ1-5
len: 12
v_gene: TRBV28
abundance: -
d_gene: -
CDR3aa: CASQTTAQSQHF
CDR3nt: TGTGCCAGCCAGACGACAGCGCAGTCCCAGCATTTT

j_gene: TRBJ2-7
len: 14
v_gene: TRBV29-1
abundance: few
d_gene: -
CDR3aa: CSVRGPLLDGEQYF
CDR3nt: TGCAGCGTACGGGGGCCCTTACTGGATGGCGAGCAGTACTTC

j_gene: TRBJ2-7
len: 16
v_gene: TRBV28
abundance: -
d_gene: TRBD1
CDR3aa: CASSEPGQGKKNEQYF
CDR3nt: TGTGCCAGCAGTGAGCCGGGACAGGGGAAGAAGAACGAGCAGTACTTC

j_gene: TRBJ2-7
len: 14
v_gene: TRBV5-1
abundance: -
d_gene: TRBD2
CDR3aa: CASSSAGGAGEQYF
CDR3nt: TGCGCCAGCAGTTCCGCCGGGGGGGCGGGTGAGCAGTACTTC

j_gene: TRBJ2-7
len: 14
v_gene: TRBV5-6
abundance: -
d_gene: TRBD1
CDR3aa: CASSSRTGTYEQYF
CDR3nt: TGTGCCAGCAGCTCCCGGACAGGTACCTACGAGCAGTACTTC

j_gene: TRBJ2-2
len: 12
v_gene: TRBV29-1
abundance: -
d_gene: -
CDR3aa: CSVGGGAGELFF
CDR3nt: TGCAGCGTTGGAGGAGGGGCCGGGGAGCTGTTTTTT

j_gene: TRBJ2-3
len: 15
v_gene: TRBV7-2
abundance: -
d_gene: TRBD2
CDR3aa: CASSPTSGVADTQYF
CDR3nt: TGTGCCAGCAGCCCGACTAGCGGGGTGGCAGATACGCAGTATTTT

j_gene: TRBJ2-7
len: 15
v_gene: TRBV27
abundance: few
d_gene: TRBD2
CDR3aa: CARPTGSGVFYEQYF
CDR3nt: TGTGCCAGGCCTACTGGTAGCGGGGTCTTCTACGAGCAGTACTTC

j_gene: TRBJ2-4
len: 14
v_gene: TRBV29-1
abundance: few
d_gene: -
CDR3aa: CSVSMGTGQNIQYF
CDR3nt: TGCAGCGTTTCTATGGGGACCGGCCAAAACATTCAGTACTTC

j_gene: TRBJ2-4
len: 14
v_gene: TRBV7-2
abundance: -
d_gene: -
CDR3aa: CASSLVGAKNIQYF
CDR3nt: TGTGCCAGCAGCTTAGTGGGGGCCAAAAACATTCAGTACTTC

j_gene: TRBJ1-1
len: 14
v_gene: TRBV19
abundance: -
d_gene: TRBD1
CDR3aa: CASSGWDRISEAFF
CDR3nt: TGTGCCAGTAGTGGCTGGGACAGAATCTCTGAAGCTTTCTTT

j_gene: TRBJ2-7
len: 14
v_gene: TRBV11-2
abundance: -
d_gene: -
CDR3aa: CASSLVTDRGEQYF
CDR3nt: TGTGCCAGCAGCTTAGTGACTGATCGTGGGGAGCAGTACTTC

j_gene: TRBJ1-2
len: 12
v_gene: TRBV29-1
abundance: -
d_gene: -
CDR3aa: CSVTTATYGYTF
CDR3nt: TGCAGCGTCACCACTGCTACCTATGGCTACACCTTC

j_gene: TRBJ1-2
len: 18
v_gene: TRBV7-9
abundance: -
d_gene: -
CDR3aa: CASSLPLSRTGRDYGYTF
CDR3nt: TGTGCCAGCAGCCTACCCTTAAGCCGGACGGGGCGGGACTATGGCTACACCTTC

j_gene: TRBJ2-1
len: 14
v_gene: TRBV7-2
abundance: once
d_gene: -
CDR3aa: CASSLDPQYNEQFF
CDR3nt: TGTGCCAGCAGCTTAGATCCTCAATACAATGAGCAGTTCTTC